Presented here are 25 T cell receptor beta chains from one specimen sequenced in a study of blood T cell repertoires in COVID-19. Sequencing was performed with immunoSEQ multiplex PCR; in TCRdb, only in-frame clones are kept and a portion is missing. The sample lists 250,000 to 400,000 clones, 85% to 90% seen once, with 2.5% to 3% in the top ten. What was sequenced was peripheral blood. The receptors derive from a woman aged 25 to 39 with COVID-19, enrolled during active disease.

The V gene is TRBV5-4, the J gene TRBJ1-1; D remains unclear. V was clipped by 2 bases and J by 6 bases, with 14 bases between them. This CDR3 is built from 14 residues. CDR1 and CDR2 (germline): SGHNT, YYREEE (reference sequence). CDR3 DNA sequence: TGTGCCAGCAGCTTTAAATCAGATGTACCTGAAGCTTTCTTT. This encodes CASSFKSDVPEAFF.

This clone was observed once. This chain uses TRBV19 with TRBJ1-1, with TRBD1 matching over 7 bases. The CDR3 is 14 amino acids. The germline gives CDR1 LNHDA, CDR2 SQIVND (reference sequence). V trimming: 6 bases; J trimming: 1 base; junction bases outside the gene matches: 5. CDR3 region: CASRQGPTNTEAFF. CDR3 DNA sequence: TGTGCCAGTAGACAGGGGCCAACGAACACTGAAGCTTTCTTT.

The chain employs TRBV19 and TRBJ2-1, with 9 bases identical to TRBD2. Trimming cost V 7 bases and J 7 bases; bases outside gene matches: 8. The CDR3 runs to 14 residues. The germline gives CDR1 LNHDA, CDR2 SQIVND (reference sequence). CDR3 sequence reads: CASKEAGGWNEQFF. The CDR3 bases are TGTGCCAGTAAGGAGGCGGGAGGGTGGAATGAGCAGTTCTTC. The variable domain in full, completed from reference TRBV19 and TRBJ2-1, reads DGGITQSPKYLFRKEGQNVTLSCEQNLNHDAMYWYRQDPGQGLRLIYYSQIVNDFQKGDIAEGYSVSREKKESFPLTVTSAQKNPTAFYLCASKEAGGWNEQFFGPGTRLTVL.

CDR3 bases: TGTGCCAGCAGTCGCAGTACTAGCGGGAGTGGCACAGATACGCAGTATTTT. Amino acids: CASSRSTSGSGTDTQYF. V usage is TRBV6-6 and J usage is TRBJ2-3, with 11 bases matching TRBD2. The CDR3 has 17 amino acids. CDR1 and CDR2 (germline): MNHNY, SVGAGI (reference sequence). V was clipped by 5 bases and J by 1 base; unmatched bases: 8.

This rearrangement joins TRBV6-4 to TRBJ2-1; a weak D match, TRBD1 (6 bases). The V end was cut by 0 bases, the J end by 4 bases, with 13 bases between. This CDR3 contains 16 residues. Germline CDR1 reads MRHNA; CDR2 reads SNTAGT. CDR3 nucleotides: TGTGCCAGCAGTGACTCGACCAGGGGCGGTTACAATGAGCAGTTCTTC. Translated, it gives CASSDSTRGGYNEQFF.

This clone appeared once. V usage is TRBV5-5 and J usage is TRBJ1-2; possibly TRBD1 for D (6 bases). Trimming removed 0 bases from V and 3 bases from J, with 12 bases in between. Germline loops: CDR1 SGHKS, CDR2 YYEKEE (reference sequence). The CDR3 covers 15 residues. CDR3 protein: CASSLGAGAHYGYTF. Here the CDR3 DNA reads TGTGCCAGCAGCTTGGGCGCAGGGGCCCACTATGGCTACACCTTC.

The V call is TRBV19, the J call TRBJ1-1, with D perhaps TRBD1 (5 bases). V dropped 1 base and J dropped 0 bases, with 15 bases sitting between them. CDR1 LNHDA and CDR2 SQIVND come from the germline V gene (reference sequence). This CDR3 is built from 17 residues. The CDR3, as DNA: TGTGCCAGTAGTATAGGTCCCGGGGGAGGAATGAACACTGAAGCTTTCTTT. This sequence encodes CASSIGPGGGMNTEAFF.

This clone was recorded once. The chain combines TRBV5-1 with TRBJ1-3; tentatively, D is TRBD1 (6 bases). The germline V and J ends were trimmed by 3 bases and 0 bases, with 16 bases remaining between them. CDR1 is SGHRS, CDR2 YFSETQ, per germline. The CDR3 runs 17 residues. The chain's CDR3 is CASSSETGLSSGNTIYF. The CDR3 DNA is TGCGCCAGCAGCTCCGAGACAGGCCTTAGCTCTGGAAACACCATATATTTT.

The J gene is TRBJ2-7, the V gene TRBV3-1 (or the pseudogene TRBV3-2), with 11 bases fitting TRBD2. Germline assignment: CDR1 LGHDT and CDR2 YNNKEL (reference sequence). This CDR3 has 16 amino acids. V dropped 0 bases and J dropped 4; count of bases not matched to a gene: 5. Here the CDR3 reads CASSQEVGLAGYEQYF. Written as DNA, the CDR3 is TGTGCCAGCAGCCAAGAGGTAGGACTAGCGGGTTACGAGCAGTACTTC.

The CDR3 spells CSVETDAYGYTF. CDR3 DNA: TGCAGCGTTGAAACAGATGCCTATGGCTACACCTTC. This chain connects TRBV29-1 to TRBJ1-2; D ambiguous. This CDR3 comprises 12 residues. Per germline, CDR1 SQVTM and CDR2 ANQGSEA. The V end was cut by 2 bases, the J end by 4 bases, with 8 bases between.

CDR3 in DNA: TGTGCCAGCAGCCTAACAGGGCTTAATGAAAAACTGTTTTTT. This encodes CASSLTGLNEKLFF. The V gene is TRBV3-1 (or the pseudogene TRBV3-2), the J gene TRBJ1-4, with D possibly TRBD1 on 6 matching bases. Germline loops: CDR1 LGHDT, CDR2 YNNKEL (reference sequence). The length of the CDR3 is 14 residues. With 4 bases removed from V and 4 bases from J, the gap between germline ends came to 10 bases.

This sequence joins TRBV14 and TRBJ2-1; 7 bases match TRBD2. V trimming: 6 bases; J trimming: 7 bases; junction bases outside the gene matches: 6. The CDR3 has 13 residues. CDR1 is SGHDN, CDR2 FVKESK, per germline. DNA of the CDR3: TGTGCCAGCAGGCACCTACTAGCGAATGAGCAGTTCTTC. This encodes CASRHLLANEQFF.

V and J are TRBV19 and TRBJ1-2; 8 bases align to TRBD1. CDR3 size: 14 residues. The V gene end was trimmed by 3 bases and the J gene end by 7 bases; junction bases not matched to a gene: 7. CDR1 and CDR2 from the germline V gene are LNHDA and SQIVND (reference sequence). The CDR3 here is CASSMQGARSGYTF. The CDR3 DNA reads TGTGCCAGTAGTATGCAGGGGGCAAGGTCTGGCTACACCTTC.

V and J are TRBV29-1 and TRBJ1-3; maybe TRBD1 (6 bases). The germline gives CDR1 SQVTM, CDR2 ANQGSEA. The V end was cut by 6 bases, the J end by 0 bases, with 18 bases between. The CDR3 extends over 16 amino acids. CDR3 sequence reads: CSVIKPGQGSGNTIYF. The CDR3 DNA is TGCAGCGTAATTAAGCCGGGACAAGGCTCTGGAAACACCATATATTTT.

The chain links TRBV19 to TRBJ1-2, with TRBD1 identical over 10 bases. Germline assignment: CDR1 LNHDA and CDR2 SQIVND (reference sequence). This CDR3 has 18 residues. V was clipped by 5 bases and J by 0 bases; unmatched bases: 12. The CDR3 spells CASSPTGTGAATNYGYTF. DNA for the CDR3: TGTGCCAGTAGTCCTACCGGGACAGGGGCCGCGACTAACTATGGCTACACCTTC.

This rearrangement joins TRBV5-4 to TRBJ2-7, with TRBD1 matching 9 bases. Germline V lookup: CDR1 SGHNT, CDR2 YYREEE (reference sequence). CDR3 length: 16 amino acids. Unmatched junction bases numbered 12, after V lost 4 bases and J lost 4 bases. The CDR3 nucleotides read TGTGCCAGCAGCCCTGCGTTCCGGGACAGGGATTACGAGCAGTACTTC. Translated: CASSPAFRDRDYEQYF.

The CDR3 DNA reads TGTGCCAGCAGTGAGCCACAGGGACTACCCAAAAACATTCAGTACTTC. Residues: CASSEPQGLPKNIQYF. The chain carries TRBV6-2 or TRBV6-3 and TRBJ2-4; D perhaps matches TRBD2 (7 bases). From germline, CDR1 is MNHEY and CDR2 SVGEGT. The CDR3 is 16 amino acids. V lost 5 bases and J 2 bases, leaving 16 bases between the germline ends.

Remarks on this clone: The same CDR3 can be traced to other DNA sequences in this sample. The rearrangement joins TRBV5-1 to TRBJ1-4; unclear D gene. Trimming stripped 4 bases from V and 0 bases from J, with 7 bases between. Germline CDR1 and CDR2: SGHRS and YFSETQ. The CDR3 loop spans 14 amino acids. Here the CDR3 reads CASSPGATNEKLFF. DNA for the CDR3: TGCGCCAGCAGCCCCGGGGCAACTAATGAAAAACTGTTTTTT.

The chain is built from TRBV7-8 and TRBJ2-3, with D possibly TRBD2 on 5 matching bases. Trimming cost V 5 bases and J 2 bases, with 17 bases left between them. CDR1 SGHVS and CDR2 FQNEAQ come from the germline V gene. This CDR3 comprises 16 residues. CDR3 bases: TGTGCCAGCAGCCCTCGGCAACTAGGGAACACAGATACGCAGTATTTT. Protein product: CASSPRQLGNTDTQYF.

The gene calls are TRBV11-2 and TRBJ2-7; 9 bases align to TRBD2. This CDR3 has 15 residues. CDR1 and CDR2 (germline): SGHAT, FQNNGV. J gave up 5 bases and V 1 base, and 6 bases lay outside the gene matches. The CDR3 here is CASSLAGSGRDEQYF. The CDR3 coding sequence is TGTGCCAGCAGCTTAGCCGGTAGCGGGAGAGACGAGCAGTACTTC. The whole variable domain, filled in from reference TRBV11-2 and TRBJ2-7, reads EAGVAQSPRYKIIEKRQSVAFWCNPISGHATLYWYQQILGQGPKLLIQFQNNGVVDDSQLPKDRFSAERLKGVDSTLKIQPAKLEDSAVYLCASSLAGSGRDEQYFGPGTRLTVT.

CDR3 protein: CATSENRDTGELFF. The CDR3 bases are TGTGCCACCAGTGAGAACAGGGATACCGGGGAGCTGTTTTTT. The V gene is TRBV24-1, the J gene TRBJ2-2; D may be TRBD1 (6 bases). CDR1 and CDR2 from the germline V gene are KGHDR and SFDVKD. The CDR3 length is 14 residues. V lost 4 bases and J lost 5, with 10 bases in between.

Here the CDR3 reads CATSSPGVKPNEQFF. CDR3 bases: TGTGCCACCAGCAGTCCCGGGGTCAAGCCCAATGAGCAGTTCTTC. This chain joins TRBV15 and TRBJ2-1; a possible D gene is TRBD2 (5 bases). The CDR3 runs to 15 residues. Germline V gene data show CDR1 as LNHNV and CDR2 as YYDKDF (reference sequence). The V and J ends lost 3 bases and 6 bases respectively, with 15 bases between them.

CDR3 protein: CASSVSGNEQFF. CDR3 sequence (DNA): TGTGCCAGCAGTGTTAGCGGTAATGAGCAGTTCTTC. V gene TRBV2 combines with J gene TRBJ2-1; D may be TRBD2 (6 bases). This CDR3 region has 12 residues. V lost 4 bases to trimming and J lost 7 bases, with 8 bases between them. Germline V gene sequence: CDR1 SNHLY, CDR2 FYNNEI.

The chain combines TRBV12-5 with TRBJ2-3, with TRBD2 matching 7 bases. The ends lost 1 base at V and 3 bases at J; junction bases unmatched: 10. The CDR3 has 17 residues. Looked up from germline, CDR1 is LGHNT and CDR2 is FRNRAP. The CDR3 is CASGLDPAGVGTDTQYF. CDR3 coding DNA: TGTGCTAGTGGTTTGGACCCCGCGGGGGTAGGGACAGATACGCAGTATTTT.

The CDR3 nucleotides read TGTGCCAGCAGTTTAGTATCGGGCAATGAGCAGTTCTTC. Its translation is CASSLVSGNEQFF. This chain links TRBV12-3 or TRBV12-4 with TRBJ2-1; the D is unclear. The ends were cut back, 1 base at V and 6 bases at J, with 7 bases in the middle. CDR3 size: 13 residues.